Below, 11 T cell receptor beta chains from the same sample are listed, as sequenced in a study of T cells in localized non-small cell lung cancer (dated by TCRdb to 2020 to 2021). Library creation used the immunoSEQ multiplex PCR assay. In its TCRdb copy, this immuneACCESS table keeps in-frame sequences only and misses some clones. Where compared with another copy, unresolved V genes explain less than half of these, and the others have no known cause. The sample has approximately 65,000 clones on record, about four fifths of them singletons. Roughly 4.5% of the sample is held by the ten biggest clonotypes. The sample was PBMCs, taken before any cancer treatment. The source is a man aged 40 to 75 with stage II lung adenocarcinoma.

CDR3 sequence reads: CASSLFLNTEAFF. In nucleotides, the CDR3 is TGTGCCAGCAGTTTATTCCTAAACACTGAAGCTTTCTTT. J is TRBJ1-1 and V is TRBV27; D is uncertain. CDR1 MNHEY and CDR2 SMNVEV come from the germline V gene (reference sequence). Deletions cut 1 base from V and 2 bases from J, with 5 bases between. The CDR3 loop spans 13 amino acids.

The chain is built from TRBV7-6 and TRBJ2-2; D is ambiguous. The length of the CDR3 is 15 residues. The V gene lost 0 bases and the J gene lost 5 bases, with 10 bases spanning the gap. CDR1 is SGHVS, CDR2 FNYEAQ, per germline. Here the CDR3 reads CASSLAPGRTGELFF. The CDR3 DNA follows: TGTGCCAGCAGCTTAGCGCCGGGTAGGACCGGGGAGCTGTTTTTT.

This clone has just one count. The chain uses TRBV27 and TRBJ2-2, with a weak D call TRBD1 (5 bases). Germline V gives CDR1 MNHEY, CDR2 SMNVEV (reference sequence). V gave up 6 bases and J gave up 7 bases, with 6 bases separating them. This CDR3 region has 11 residues. The CDR3 loop is CASRGVGELFF. The CDR3 region has the DNA TGTGCCAGCAGAGGGGTCGGGGAGCTGTTTTTT.

The chain links TRBV5-1 to TRBJ2-7; 9 bases are a match to TRBD2. Per germline, CDR1 SGHRS and CDR2 YFSETQ. The CDR3 runs to 15 residues. Trimming took 4 bases from V and 1 from J; bases not matched to a gene: 6. CDR3 nucleotide sequence: TGCGCCAGCAGCGCACTAGCGGGTTCTTCCTACGAGCAGTACTTC. It encodes CASSALAGSSYEQYF.

This chain links TRBV7-9 with TRBJ2-1; TRBD2 matches 13 bases. The V and J ends lost 0 bases and 6 bases, in that order; junction bases with no gene match: 5. CDR1 is SEHNR and CDR2 is FQNEAQ in the germline V gene (reference sequence). The CDR3 has 17 amino acids. The CDR3, as DNA: TGTGCCAGCAGCTTAGCGCTAAGACTAGCGGGAGGCAATGAGCAGTTCTTC. This codes for CASSLALRLAGGNEQFF.

The chain has TRBV19 and TRBJ1-1; D is uncertain. Germline V gives CDR1 LNHDA, CDR2 SQIVND (reference sequence). There are 12 residues in the CDR3. The V end lost 8 bases, the J end lost 4 bases, and 11 bases lay between the germline ends. CDR3 coding DNA: TGTGCCAGTCTAGCATGGGGCACTGAAGCTTTCTTT. Protein: CASLAWGTEAFF.

The chain combines TRBV5-6 with TRBJ2-3, with D tentatively TRBD1 (6 bases). CDR1 is SGHDT and CDR2 is YYEEEE in the germline V gene. V was clipped by 0 bases and J by 1 base, with 9 bases between them. CDR3 length: 15 amino acids. The CDR3 protein is CASSLDRVGTDTQYF. Here the CDR3 DNA reads TGTGCCAGCAGCTTGGACAGGGTGGGCACAGATACGCAGTATTTT.

In this sample, this clone turned up once. The rearrangement uses TRBV30 and TRBJ2-1; TRBD2 is a possible D gene (5 bases). V lost 0 bases and J 0 bases, leaving 6 bases between the germline ends. Germline loops: CDR1 GTSNPN, CDR2 SVGIG (reference sequence). The CDR3 loop spans 14 amino acids. The CDR3 protein is CAWSVRGSYNEQFF. CDR3 DNA: TGTGCCTGGAGTGTACGGGGCTCCTACAATGAGCAGTTCTTC.

This chain joins TRBV11-3 and TRBJ2-2; 8 bases align to TRBD1. The V gene end was trimmed by 5 bases and the J gene end by 5 bases; junction bases not matched to a gene: 10. CDR3 size: 16 residues. CDR1 and CDR2 from the germline V gene are SGHNT and YENEEA. This CDR3 reads CASSPPRTGKTGELFF. CDR3 DNA: TGTGCCAGCAGCCCCCCCCGGACAGGGAAGACCGGGGAGCTGTTTTTT. Based on the CDR3 plus reference TRBV11-3 and TRBJ2-2, the full variable domain is EAGVVQSPRYKIIEKKQPVAFWCNPISGHNTLYWYLQNLGQGPELLIRYENEEAVDDSQLPKDRFSAERLKGVDSTLKIQPAELGDSAVYLCASSPPRTGKTGELFFGEGSRLTVL.

This sequence joins TRBV6-5 and TRBJ2-2, with TRBD1 identical over 7 bases. This CDR3 region has 16 residues. Germline CDR1 and CDR2: MNHEY and SVGAGI. V shed 2 bases, J shed 7 bases, and the junction held 10 bases outside the gene matches. CDR3 DNA: TGTGCCAGCAGTTACGGAGGACAGGTGGGTAGCGGGGAGCTGTTTTTT. This encodes CASSYGGQVGSGELFF.

V is TRBV11-1 and J is TRBJ2-7, with 8 nucleotides matching TRBD2. The CDR3 covers 15 residues. V gave up 5 bases and J gave up 0 bases; unmatched junction bases: 6. CDR1 and CDR2 from the germline V gene are SGHAT and FQDESV (reference sequence). The CDR3 region is CASSPGAGGSYEQYF. CDR3 sequence (DNA): TGTGCCAGCAGCCCAGGGGCGGGAGGCTCCTACGAGCAGTACTTC.